These T cell receptor beta chains were read from a single sample in a study of early T cells in non-severe SARS-CoV-2 infection. MiXCR, run by TCRdb on the 5' RACE reads, gives a single entry per CDR3 protein. The sample consists of approximately 97,000 distinct CDR3 sequences, approximately 11% of them appearing once. The starting material was whole blood, obtained at baseline. Receptors originate from an adult who was a healthcare worker with PCR-confirmed SARS-CoV-2 infection or an uninfected control (not recorded which). Each CDR3 is given with its conserved first and last residue. Fields, in order: V gene, J gene, clone size, D gene, CDR3 DNA, CDR3 protein. A D gene is named only where the DNA matches it firmly. Expanded clones are given a class, and other clones once, few, many or no size at all.

>TRBV20-1|TRBJ2-7|few|-
TGCAGTGCTAGAGGGCGTCAGGGACCCGACGAGCAGTACTTC
CSARGRQGPDEQYF
>TRBV30|TRBJ1-1|-|-
TGTGCCTGGAGTGGTGACAGTCTGGAAGCTTTCTTT
CAWSGDSLEAFF
>TRBV7-2|TRBJ2-3|-|-
TGTGCCAGCAGCTTAGTAGGGGGACGGACAGATACGCAGTATTTT
CASSLVGGRTDTQYF
>TRBV7-9|TRBJ2-1|few|TRBD2
TGTGCCAGCAGCCCCCCGAGCAGGGAGGGTCTCTTC
CASSPPSREGLF
>TRBV4-3|TRBJ2-1|-|TRBD2
TGCGCCAGCAGCCAAGATGGGGGGGATGAGCGGTTCTTC
CASSQDGGDERFF
>TRBV7-2|TRBJ2-2|-|-
TGTGCCAGCAGCTTAGTATCGAGCAACACCGGGGAGCTGTTTTTT
CASSLVSSNTGELFF
>TRBV3-1|TRBJ1-1|-|-
TGTGCCAGCAGCCAAGATTTGGGTGTCCCTGAAGCTTTCTTT
CASSQDLGVPEAFF
>TRBV20-1|TRBJ2-7|-|-
TGCAGTGCCCCGGACAGCTACGAGCAGTACTTC
CSAPDSYEQYF
>TRBV7-2|TRBJ2-1|many|TRBD2
TGTGCCAGCAGCTTAGTCCCGGGGCTTAGCGGGAGGCATGAGCAGTTCTTC
CASSLVPGLSGRHEQFF
>TRBV15|TRBJ2-5|few|TRBD1
TGTGCCACCAGCAGAAGAGGACAGGTGGAGACCCAGTACTTC
CATSRRGQVETQYF
>TRBV2|TRBJ2-1|many|TRBD2
TGTGCCAGCAGGGGAGCGGGAGGGAAATACAATGAGCAGTTCTTC
CASRGAGGKYNEQFF
>TRBV20-1|TRBJ2-3|-|TRBD2
TGCAGTGCTTCTAATGCCGGGACTAGCGCAGATACGCAGTATTTT
CSASNAGTSADTQYF
>TRBV2|TRBJ2-3|-|TRBD2
TGTGCCAGCAGTCTACTAGCGCCCCGAGTGCGTGATACGCAGTATTTT
CASSLLAPRVRDTQYF
>TRBV20-1|TRBJ2-1|-|TRBD2
TGCAGTGCTAGTTACCGAGCGGGGGAGGGCGCAGATGAGCAGTTCTTC
CSASYRAGEGADEQFF
>TRBV6-5|TRBJ2-3|few|-
TGTGCCAGCAGTTCCCGGACAGAGAACACAGATACGCAGTATTTT
CASSSRTENTDTQYF
>TRBV6-5|TRBJ2-1|few|-
TGTGCCAGCAGTCCCTTCAGCAGGAGCTCCTACAATGAGCAGTTCTTC
CASSPFSRSSYNEQFF
>TRBV24-1|TRBJ2-1|-|-
TGTGCCACTCGTGAGAGCGGCGAGCAGTTCTTC
CATRESGEQFF
>TRBV7-9|TRBJ2-1|many|TRBD2
TGTGCCAGCAGCCACTCTAGCGGGTTCTACAATGAGCAGTTCTTC
CASSHSSGFYNEQFF
>TRBV5-5|TRBJ2-7|-|-
TGTGCCAGCAGCTTTTCGACAGTCTCCTACGAGCAGTACTTC
CASSFSTVSYEQYF
>TRBV20-1|TRBJ2-3|many|-
TGCAGTGCCCCGATGGGGGTTGAGGATACGCAGTATTTT
CSAPMGVEDTQYF
>TRBV19|TRBJ1-2|many|-
TGTGCCAGTATTGGCGATGATACTAACTATGGCTACACCTTC
CASIGDDTNYGYTF
>TRBV6-4|TRBJ2-1|once|TRBD1
TGTGCCAGCAGTGATGGCAGGGGGTCTTCCGATGAGCAGTTCTTC
CASSDGRGSSDEQFF
>TRBV18|TRBJ2-3|few|-
TGTGCCAGCTCCATAGGGGGGAGCACAGATACGCAGTATTTT
CASSIGGSTDTQYF
>TRBV29-1|TRBJ2-7|few|-
TGCAGCGTTGGCAGTAACGAGCAGTACTTC
CSVGSNEQYF